Listed below are T cell receptor beta chains from one sample, sequenced in a study of breast tumors, draining lymph nodes, adjacent tissues. In TCRdb, the multiplex PCR reads were re-called with MiXCR into one record per CDR3 protein. The sample holds about 200,000 distinct CDR3 sequences, less than 40% seen once. The sample taken for sequencing was axillary lymph node tissue. The source of these receptors is a female donor with breast cancer. Some clones in this sample may be carry-over from other donors' samples. Each CDR3 is given without its conserved first and last residue. A D gene is named only where the DNA matches it firmly.

J gene | D gene | V gene | CDR3 protein
TRBJ2-5 | TRBD2 | TRBV20-1 | SARGLAGGPLRETQY
TRBJ2-2 | NA | TRBV27 | ASTPRAGNTGELF
TRBJ2-1 | TRBD2 | TRBV20-1 | SARSSGRRHNEQF
TRBJ2-2 | TRBD1 | TRBV6-6 | ASSPQGTGRGTGELF
TRBJ2-5 | NA | TRBV20-1 | SARKGGQETQY
TRBJ2-2 | NA | TRBV4-2 | ASSQPAGTGELF
TRBJ1-1 | NA | TRBV19 | ASSMVRDTEAF
TRBJ2-7 | TRBD2 | TRBV6-5 | ATVASGRSEQY
TRBJ1-6 | TRBD1 | TRBV19 | ASSGTGTSPLH
TRBJ2-5 | TRBD2 | TRBV20-1 | SARALSGNLETQY